The 28 T cell receptor beta chains below come from one sample, sequenced in a study of cytomegalovirus exposure and HLA in healthy donors. The study ran its PCR with 60 Vbeta and 13 Jbeta primers. Profiling relied on immunoSEQ multiplex PCR, and the TCRdb table lists in-frame clones only, not all of them. The data hold around 98,000 clones, with 69% observed a single time. Sequenced sample: PBMCs. The receptors were gathered from a female donor in good health and CMV-seronegative.

Worth noting for this clone: Sequence at one end of the junction differs from germline and may be a read error. CDR3 nucleotide sequence: TGTGCCAGCAGTCGTGACAGGGGAACGCGTCAGCTCCAGCATTTT. Protein product: CASSRDRGTRQLQHF. The V call is TRBV2, the J call TRBJ1-5; 8 bases fit TRBD1. This CDR3 has 15 residues. Germline CDR1 is SNHLY and CDR2 is FYNNEI.

This clone was seen a handful of times. V is TRBV6-1 and J is TRBJ2-7; D remains unclear. V lost 1 base and J 3 bases, leaving 10 bases between the germline ends. Germline CDR1 is MNHNS and CDR2 is SASEGT. This CDR3 region has 14 residues. The CDR3 bases are TGTGCCAGCAGTGAAGGGGCTGATAACTACGAGCAGTACTTC. It yields the protein CASSEGADNYEQYF.

This clone was counted between two and nine times. The V and J genes are TRBV27 and TRBJ2-7, with 9 bases identical to TRBD1. This CDR3 is 14 amino acids long. The J segment lost 3 bases and the V segment lost 4 bases, leaving 4 bases of the junction unmatched. Germline V lookup: CDR1 MNHEY, CDR2 SMNVEV (reference sequence). The CDR3 nucleotides are TGTGCCAGCAGTTACGACAGGGGGGGCTACGAGCAGTACTTC. It encodes CASSYDRGGYEQYF.

V is TRBV19 and J is TRBJ2-7; 8 bases agree with TRBD1. V trimming: 5 bases; J trimming: 3 bases; junction bases outside the gene matches: 6. CDR3 length: 14 residues. Germline V gives CDR1 LNHDA, CDR2 SQIVND (reference sequence). CDR3 nucleotide sequence: TGTGCCAGTAGTCCCGGACAGGGTTACTACGAGCAGTACTTC. Translating it yields CASSPGQGYYEQYF.

This clone was detected only a few times. The chain carries TRBV11-3 and TRBJ2-1, with D tentatively TRBD2 (5 bases). Germline CDR1 and CDR2: SGHNT and YENEEA. Deletions cut 5 bases from V and 6 bases from J, with 14 bases between. The CDR3 consists of 14 residues. The CDR3 is CASSPRTGSNEQFF. In DNA form, the CDR3 reads TGTGCCAGCAGCCCCCGGACGGGGAGCAATGAGCAGTTCTTC.

This chain connects TRBV5-1 to TRBJ2-2; 7 nucleotides line up with TRBD1. V was pared by 1 base and J by 2 bases, with 5 bases of the junction left unmatched. CDR3 length: 16 residues. Per germline, CDR1 SGHRS and CDR2 YFSETQ. CDR3 nucleotides: TGCGCCAGCAGCTTGATGAGGGGGCGTAACACCGGGGAGCTGTTTTTT. Its translation: CASSLMRGRNTGELFF.

About this clone: The sample contains more than one DNA sequence encoding this CDR3. The chain couples TRBV2 to TRBJ1-5; TRBD1 agrees at 9 bases. The V gene's germline CDR1 is SNHLY and CDR2 FYNNEI. J gave up 0 bases and V 6 bases, and 12 bases lay outside the gene matches. CDR3 length: 18 residues. As DNA, the CDR3 is TGTGCCAGCAGCGAATTGGTGGGACAGGGATATAGCAATCAGCCCCAGCATTTT. It translates to CASSELVGQGYSNQPQHF.

This clone came up a few times. The rearrangement uses TRBV19 and TRBJ1-4; 9 bases align to TRBD1. The ends lost 1 base at V and 8 bases at J; junction bases unmatched: 2. Germline V CDR1 and CDR2: LNHDA, SQIVND (reference sequence). The CDR3 loop spans 14 amino acids. The CDR3 reads CASSIGTGDEKLFF. CDR3 coding DNA: TGTGCCAGTAGTATAGGGACAGGGGACGAAAAACTGTTTTTT.

The J gene is TRBJ2-1, the V gene TRBV2; 8 nucleotides match TRBD2. The junction had 8 bases not matched to a gene; V was cut back by 7 bases and J by 0 bases. Germline CDR1 and CDR2: SNHLY and FYNNEI. This CDR3 has 16 residues. CDR3 DNA sequence: TGTGCCAGCATCAGTAGGGGGACTAGCTCCTACAATGAGCAGTTCTTC. Its protein is CASISRGTSSYNEQFF. Complete variable domain (other parts from reference TRBV2 and TRBJ2-1): EPEVTQTPSHQVTQMGQEVILRCVPISNHLYFYWYRQILGQKVEFLVSFYNNEISEKSEIFDDQFSVERPDGSNFTLKIRSTKLEDSAMYFCASISRGTSSYNEQFFGPGTRLTVL.

With respect to this clone: The junction departs from germline at one end; a sequencing error may be responsible. The chain uses TRBV5-1 and TRBJ2-3, with 11 bases fitting TRBD2. This CDR3 has 14 amino acids. Germline lookup yields CDR1 SGHRS and CDR2 YFSETQ. CDR3 sequence reads: CASSPGTSGNTRYF. In DNA form, the CDR3 reads TGCGCCAGCAGCCCGGGGACTAGCGGAAATACGCGGTATTTT. The full variable domain, rest sourced from reference TRBV5-1 and TRBJ2-3, is KAGVTQTPRYLIKTRGQQVTLSCSPISGHRSVSWYQQTPGQGLQFLFEYFSETQRNKGNFPGRFSGRQFSNSRSEMNVSTLELGDSALYLCASSPGTSGNTRYFGPGTRLTVL.

The chain uses TRBV30 and TRBJ2-5; possibly TRBD1 for D (5 bases). The CDR3 is 11 residues long. Between the trimmed V and J ends, which lost 4 bases and 2 bases, there was a span of 5 bases. Germline V gene lookup returns CDR1 GTSNPN and CDR2 SVGIG (reference sequence). The CDR3 region is CAWTGQETQYF. CDR3 bases: TGTGCCTGGACAGGGCAAGAGACCCAGTACTTC.

This chain joins TRBV20-1 and TRBJ2-5, with D uncertain. CDR3 length equals 10 residues. Trimming pared 3 bases from V and 7 bases from J, leaving 6 bases between. CDR1 DFQATT and CDR2 SNEGSKA come from the germline V gene (reference sequence). CDR3 region: CSARSGTQYF. The CDR3 DNA follows: TGCAGTGCTAGGTCCGGGACCCAGTACTTC.

The chain recombines TRBV15 with TRBJ1-4; no clear D gene. This CDR3 is built from 14 residues. Trimming removed 3 bases from V and 5 bases from J, with 10 bases in between. Germline CDR1 is LNHNV and CDR2 is YYDKDF (reference sequence). CDR3 loop: CATSSRQSNEKLFF. The DNA for the CDR3 is TGTGCCACCAGCAGTCGTCAGTCGAATGAAAAACTGTTTTTT. The variable domain in full, with the rest retrieved from reference TRBV15 and TRBJ1-4, is DAMVIQNPRYQVTQFGKPVTLSCSQTLNHNVMYWYQQKSSQAPKLLFHYYDKDFNNEADTPDNFQSRRPNTSFCFLDIRSPGLGDTAMYLCATSSRQSNEKLFFGSGTQLSVL.

The chain carries TRBV7-9 and TRBJ2-7, with 11 bases that match TRBD1. Germline V gives CDR1 SEHNR, CDR2 FQNEAQ (reference sequence). V shed 5 bases, J shed 3 bases, and the junction held 6 bases outside the gene matches. The CDR3 has 15 residues. CDR3 protein: CASSLGQGAVYEQYF. The CDR3 DNA reads as TGTGCCAGCAGCCTCGGACAGGGGGCCGTCTACGAGCAGTACTTC.

The genes are TRBV6-1 and TRBJ2-5, with TRBD2 matching over 12 bases. CDR3 length: 18 residues. Germline trimming cut 4 bases from V and 2 bases from J; bases unmatched to any gene: 11. The V gene's germline CDR1 is MNHNS and CDR2 SASEGT. For the CDR3, the DNA is TGTGCCAGCAGTGTCGACGGGGGACTAGCGGGCTATCAAGAGACCCAGTACTTC. Protein: CASSVDGGLAGYQETQYF.

V is TRBV29-1 and J is TRBJ2-7; 8 bases line up with TRBD1. Germline V gene data show CDR1 as SQVTM and CDR2 as ANQGSEA. The junction had 8 bases not matched to a gene; V was cut back by 4 bases and J by 6 bases. The CDR3 sequence is 13 residues long. Here the CDR3 reads CSVAGTGYSEQYF. The CDR3 DNA is TGCAGCGTTGCAGGGACAGGATATAGCGAGCAGTACTTC.

V gene TRBV29-1 combines with J gene TRBJ2-1, with a possible D match to TRBD2 (6 bases). Trimming left V 7 bases short and J 9 bases short, with 19 bases between. This CDR3 contains 13 residues. The germline gives CDR1 SQVTM, CDR2 ANQGSEA. The CDR3 sequence is CSAALGPGGEQFF. The CDR3 coding sequence is TGCAGCGCAGCACTAGGGCCCGGGGGTGAGCAGTTCTTC.

V gene TRBV2 combines with J gene TRBJ2-3; 7 nucleotides match TRBD2. This CDR3 has 14 residues. CDR1 SNHLY and CDR2 FYNNEI come from the germline V gene. Trimming at V came to 5 bases and at J to 0 bases, leaving 2 bases not matched to a gene. CDR3 DNA sequence: TGTGCCAGCAGTCTTAGCGGGAGCACAGATACGCAGTATTTT. Its protein is CASSLSGSTDTQYF. Variable domain in full (rest from reference TRBV2 and TRBJ2-3): EPEVTQTPSHQVTQMGQEVILRCVPISNHLYFYWYRQILGQKVEFLVSFYNNEISEKSEIFDDQFSVERPDGSNFTLKIRSTKLEDSAMYFCASSLSGSTDTQYFGPGTRLTVL.

This clone was detected only once. V and J are TRBV7-2 and TRBJ2-7; tentative D call: TRBD2 (5 bases). This CDR3 is 13 amino acids long. V was cut by 3 bases and J by 4 bases, with 10 bases left in between. Per germline, CDR1 SGHTA and CDR2 FQGNSA. The CDR3 spells CASSFLASYEQYF. The CDR3, as DNA: TGTGCCAGCAGCTTCCTAGCTTCTTACGAGCAGTACTTC.

The chain carries TRBV7-9 and TRBJ2-2, with D maybe TRBD1 (6 bases). The V end was cut by 4 bases, the J end by 6 bases, with 15 bases between. Germline CDR1 is SEHNR and CDR2 is FQNEAQ (reference sequence). The CDR3 is made up of 15 amino acids. DNA of the CDR3: TGTGCCAGCAGCTCTTATAGTAACAGGGCCGGGGAGCTGTTTTTT. Translation gives CASSSYSNRAGELFF.

The chain combines TRBV18 with TRBJ2-1, with 9 bases aligning to TRBD2. Germline CDR1 KGHSH, CDR2 LQKENI. With V trimmed by 3 bases and J by 3 bases, 9 bases remained unmatched. The CDR3 runs 17 residues. CDR3 in DNA: TGTGCCAGCTCACCGCCCAGGGGTAGCGGGAGCTACAATGAGCAGTTCTTC. It encodes CASSPPRGSGSYNEQFF.

The chain is built from TRBV27 and TRBJ1-2; D gene unclear. In germline, CDR1 is MNHEY, CDR2 SMNVEV (reference sequence). The CDR3 runs to 14 residues. V was clipped by 6 bases and J by 4 bases, with 15 bases between them. CDR3 in amino acids: CASSPGRLPYGYTF. The CDR3 DNA reads as TGTGCCAGCAGCCCCGGGAGGTTACCCTATGGCTACACCTTC.

This clone came up a few times. V gene TRBV5-4 combines with J gene TRBJ2-1; D unresolved. Germline CDR1 SGHNT, CDR2 YYREEE (reference sequence). Trimming stripped 1 base from V and 0 bases from J, with 11 bases between. The CDR3 sequence is 16 residues long. This chain's CDR3 is CASSLMAVTSYNEQFF. DNA for the CDR3: TGTGCCAGCAGCTTGATGGCGGTCACCTCCTACAATGAGCAGTTCTTC.

The rearrangement joins TRBV7-2 to TRBJ2-7; the D gene is possibly TRBD1 (6 bases). This CDR3 comprises 13 residues. CDR1 SGHTA and CDR2 FQGNSA come from the germline V gene. V lost 2 bases to trimming and J lost 4 bases, with 9 bases between them. In nucleotides, the CDR3 is TGTGCCAGCAGCTTAAACCAGGGGTACGAGCAGTACTTC. Translating it yields CASSLNQGYEQYF.

The chain links TRBV11-3 to TRBJ1-1; D unclear. V was shortened by 3 bases and J by 0 bases, with 11 bases between the two germline ends. The CDR3 totals 15 residues. From germline, CDR1 is SGHNT and CDR2 YENEEA. CDR3 protein: CASSFSSGMNTEAFF. CDR3 bases: TGTGCCAGCAGCTTTTCTTCGGGAATGAACACTGAAGCTTTCTTT.

The chain links TRBV15 to TRBJ1-4; a possible D gene is TRBD1 (5 bases). Germline values: CDR1 LNHNV, CDR2 YYDKDF (reference sequence). The CDR3 contains 16 residues. The V end lost 0 bases, the J end lost 5 bases, and 13 bases lay between the germline ends. The DNA for the CDR3 is TGTGCCACCAGCAGAGACCTCAGGGTGGGGAATGAAAAACTGTTTTTT. It encodes CATSRDLRVGNEKLFF.

V usage is TRBV27 and J usage is TRBJ1-1; a weak D match, TRBD1 (5 bases). The CDR3 is 14 residues long. V gave up 0 bases and J gave up 4 bases, with 9 bases separating them. The germline V gene has CDR1 MNHEY and CDR2 SMNVEV (reference sequence). The CDR3 protein is CASSLSEGTTEAFF. In nucleotides, the CDR3 is TGTGCCAGCAGTTTATCGGAGGGGACCACTGAAGCTTTCTTT.

This rearrangement joins TRBV29-1 to TRBJ2-3; D gene uncertain. The CDR3 has 11 amino acids. The germline V and J ends were trimmed by 6 bases and 4 bases, with 8 bases remaining between them. CDR1 and CDR2 (germline): SQVTM, ANQGSEA. In nucleotides, the CDR3 is TGCAGCGTGTCCGAGGCAGATACGCAGTATTTT. As protein: CSVSEADTQYF.